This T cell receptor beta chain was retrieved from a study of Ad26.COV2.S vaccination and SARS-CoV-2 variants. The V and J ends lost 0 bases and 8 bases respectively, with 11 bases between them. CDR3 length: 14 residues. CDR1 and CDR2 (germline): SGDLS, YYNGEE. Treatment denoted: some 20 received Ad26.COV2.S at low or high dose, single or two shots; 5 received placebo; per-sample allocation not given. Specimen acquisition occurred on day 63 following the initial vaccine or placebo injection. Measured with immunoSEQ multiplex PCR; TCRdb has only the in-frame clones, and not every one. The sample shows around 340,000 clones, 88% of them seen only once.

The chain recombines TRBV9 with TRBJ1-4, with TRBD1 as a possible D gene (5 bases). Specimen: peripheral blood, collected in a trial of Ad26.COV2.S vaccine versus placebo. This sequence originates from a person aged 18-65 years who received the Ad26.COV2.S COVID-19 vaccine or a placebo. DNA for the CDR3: TGTGCCAGCAGCGTAGCCAGGGCTGACGAAAAACTGTTTTTT. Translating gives CASSVARADEKLFF.